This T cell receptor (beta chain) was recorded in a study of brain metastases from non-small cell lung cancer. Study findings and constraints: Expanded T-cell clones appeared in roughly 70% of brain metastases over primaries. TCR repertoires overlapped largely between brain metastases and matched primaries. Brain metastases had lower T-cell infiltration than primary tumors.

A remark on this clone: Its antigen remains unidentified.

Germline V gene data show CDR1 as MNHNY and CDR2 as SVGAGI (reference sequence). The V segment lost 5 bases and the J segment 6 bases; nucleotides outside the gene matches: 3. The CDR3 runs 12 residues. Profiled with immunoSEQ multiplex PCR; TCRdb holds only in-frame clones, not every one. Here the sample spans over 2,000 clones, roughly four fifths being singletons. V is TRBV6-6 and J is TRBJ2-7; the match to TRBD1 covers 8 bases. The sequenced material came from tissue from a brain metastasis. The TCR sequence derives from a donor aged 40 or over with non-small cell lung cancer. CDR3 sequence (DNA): TGTGCCAGCAGTACCACAGGGGGCGAGCAGTACTTC. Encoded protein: CASSTTGGEQYF.